This paragraph reports one T cell receptor (beta chain). The antigen is undetermined. Donors comprised healthy HIV-negative adults lacking recent acute infections or vaccinations. Researchers partitioned CD4+ cells into CD45RA+ naive and CD45RA-negative memory subsets. Deep level was the assay's run setting. TCRdb's copy holds only in-frame clones and misses some; the assay was immunoSEQ multiplex PCR. The sample lists some 630,000 clones, around 72% seen once, with under 2% in the top ten. The sample is drawn from a study of shared clonotypes between healthy human individuals. Study-wide results and limits: A few donors had roughly 5% of their naive CD4 clonotypes in common.

V lost 2 bases and J 1 base, leaving 8 bases between the germline ends. The germline V gene has CDR1 MNHEY and CDR2 SVGAGI. The CDR3 loop spans 15 amino acids. Sequencing was done on a sample of memory CD4+ T cells sorted from blood. Subset given: CD45RA-negative fraction. The source of this sequence is a woman aged 25 to 45 in good health. The V call is TRBV6-5, the J call TRBJ2-2; no reliable D call. The CDR3 is CASSYRSMNTGELFF. The CDR3 nucleotides are TGTGCCAGCAGTTACCGGTCCATGAACACCGGGGAGCTGTTTTTT.